This entry is about one TCR beta chain. It was with random hexamers that about 0.45 to 1 ug RNA was reverse transcribed. TCRdb analysed the immunoSEQ multiplex PCR reads with MiXCR anew, one entry per CDR3 protein. The sample lists 160,000 or so distinct CDR3 sequences; roughly 95% were seen once. The data derive from a study of CD8 T cells in Susac syndrome. Trimming left V 3 bases short and J 5 bases short, with 11 bases between. The CDR3 covers 13 residues. Germline V gene lookup returns CDR1 MNHEY and CDR2 SVGEGT. The gene calls are TRBV6-2 or TRBV6-3 and TRBJ2-7; D gene unclear. The source of this sequence is a human donor with multiple sclerosis. Specimen: CD8+ T cells from PBMCs. CDR3 DNA sequence: TGTGCCAGCAGTTATGGTTCTGGAGACGAGCAGTACTTC. It is translated as CASSYGSGDEQYF.